The rows below give T cell receptor beta chains drawn from one sample of a study of technical replicates of blood from several donors. Profiled with immunoSEQ multiplex PCR; TCRdb holds only in-frame clones, not every one. Found here are some 11,000 clones, 65% to 85% of them singletons; the top ten hold about 15%. The sample taken for sequencing was PBMCs. The source of these receptors is a human donor in good health. The CDR3 runs from the conserved cysteine through the conserved F or W. Each record gives: clone size, J gene, V gene, D gene, CDR3 protein. The D gene is left open where the match is weak. Some rows have no size entry. The others give once, few or many, or a class for an expanded clone.

.,TRBJ1-1,TRBV9,.,CASSGGQMNTEAFF
once,TRBJ1-4,TRBV27,.,CASSKTTGNSGPTNEKLFF
.,TRBJ2-1,TRBV5-1,.,CASSAAQGGYNEQFF
.,TRBJ2-3,TRBV5-1,TRBD2,CASQFGGTDTQYF
.,TRBJ1-1,TRBV15,.,CATSTGTKNTEAFF
.,TRBJ1-5,TRBV11-1,.,CASSFEGNQPQHF
.,TRBJ2-1,TRBV19,.,CASLAAAYNEQFF
.,TRBJ2-3,TRBV2,TRBD2,CASSVTGGRADTQYF
.,TRBJ1-2,TRBV11-1,.,CASSLAEGGYYGYTF
.,TRBJ2-1,TRBV19,.,CASSMQGVGEQFF
.,TRBJ2-7,TRBV5-6,.,CASSLDAGLISYEQYF
few,TRBJ2-7,TRBV5-1,TRBD2,CASSHSGSRNEQYF
.,TRBJ2-7,TRBV7-9,TRBD2,CASSLGRLAGAHEQYF
once,TRBJ1-5,TRBV6-5,TRBD1,CASSSHGTGGVQPQHF
once,TRBJ1-2,TRBV28,TRBD1,CASSSSGQGAYGYTF
few,TRBJ2-2,TRBV6-1,TRBD2,CASSEGGTRNTGELFF
once,TRBJ2-7,TRBV5-1,.,CASSLAGSGPSREQYF
.,TRBJ1-1,TRBV5-1,.,CASSYGSAANTEAFF